These 23 T cell receptor beta chains were sequenced from one sample in a study of CD8+ T cells in alopecia areata (dated by TCRdb to 2016 to 2018). This specimen's time point label, interpreted: roughly 27 days on oral tofacitinib. The treatment or condition label of this sample denotes: oral pan-JAK inhibitor, 5-10 mg twice daily. The library was made by the immunoSEQ multiplex PCR assay. To provide template for TCR sequencing, every sample had RNA extracted and reverse transcribed into cDNA. TCRdb took this table from immuneACCESS and kept in-frame rearrangements with V and J called. Such tables lack part of the clones; where checked against another copy, unresolved V genes explain under half of the gap, and the rest is unexplained. The table for this sample lists some 200,000 clones; 60% of them were counted only once. Clones ranked in the top ten supply less than 3.5% of the sample. Sample: CD4+ T cells sorted from blood, taken at week 4, from a patient treated with tofacitinib. The source is a human donor with alopecia areata.

Comment on this clone: At one boundary the junction diverges from the germline segment, which might be a read error. V gene TRBV10-3 combines with J gene TRBJ2-3, with 10 bases aligning to TRBD1. Germline assignment: CDR1 ENHRY and CDR2 SYGVKD. This CDR3 contains 20 residues. CDR3 nucleotides: TGTGCCATCAGTGAAATAGACTTAGTTGGACAGGGGGTGGTAACAGATACGCAGTGTTTT. Translating gives CAISEIDLVGQGVVTDTQCF.

V gene TRBV4-1 combines with J gene TRBJ1-4; 7 bases match TRBD1. The V and J ends lost 8 bases and 1 base, in that order; junction bases with no gene match: 7. Germline-derived CDR1 and CDR2 are MGHRA and YSYEKL. The CDR3 loop spans 15 amino acids. The DNA of the CDR3 is TGCGCCAGCGGGTATCGACAGGGAACTAATGAAAAACTGTTTTTT. Residues: CASGYRQGTNEKLFF.

The V call is TRBV5-1, the J call TRBJ1-1; possible D gene TRBD1, 5 bases. Germline V gives CDR1 SGHRS, CDR2 YFSETQ. The CDR3 is 15 amino acids. V lost 0 bases and J 5 bases, leaving 14 bases between the germline ends. The CDR3 DNA is TGCGCCAGCAGCTTGGCCATCGGGGGGAAGACTGAAGCTTTCTTT. This sequence encodes CASSLAIGGKTEAFF.

The chain has TRBV7-2 and TRBJ2-2; D perhaps matches TRBD1 (6 bases). V gave up 3 bases and J gave up 0 bases, with 8 bases separating them. Germline CDR1 reads SGHTA; CDR2 reads FQGNSA. The CDR3 is 15 amino acids. The DNA for the CDR3 is TGTGCCAGCAGCTTGGGGACATCGAACACCGGGGAGCTGTTTTTT. Translation: CASSLGTSNTGELFF.

The J gene is TRBJ2-5, the V gene TRBV4-3; D is unclear. The CDR3 length is 15 residues. Trimming pared 0 bases from V and 0 bases from J, leaving 8 bases between. Germline V gives CDR1 LGHNA, CDR2 YSLEER. CDR3 sequence (DNA): TGCGCCAGCAGCCAAGAGGCAGCGTACCAAGAGACCCAGTACTTC. It specifies CASSQEAAYQETQYF.

J is TRBJ1-1 and V is TRBV4-3; tentatively, D is TRBD1 (5 bases). Germline assignment: CDR1 LGHNA and CDR2 YSLEER. The CDR3 length is 15 residues. The ends were cut back, 5 bases at V and 0 bases at J, with 13 bases in the middle. The CDR3 DNA sequence: TGCGCCAGCAGCTCGAGGGGAGTAATGAACACTGAAGCTTTCTTT. It codes for CASSSRGVMNTEAFF.

This clone was seen a single time. This chain uses TRBV2 with TRBJ2-7; tentatively, D is TRBD1 (6 bases). Germline lookup yields CDR1 SNHLY and CDR2 FYNNEI. The CDR3 is 13 amino acids. Trimming cost V 6 bases and J 3 bases, with 12 bases left between them. For the CDR3, the DNA is TGTGCCAGCAGCAGGGGCGAGTTCTACGAGCAGTACTTC. Amino acid sequence: CASSRGEFYEQYF.

This clone showed up just a few times. The chain is built from TRBV7-9 and TRBJ2-7; no clear D gene. Germline V gene sequence: CDR1 SEHNR, CDR2 FQNEAQ (reference sequence). V lost 4 bases and J 5 bases, leaving 3 bases between the germline ends. This CDR3 has 10 amino acids. This CDR3 is CASSSNEQYF. The CDR3 DNA sequence: TGTGCCAGCAGCTCAAACGAGCAGTACTTC.

The chain is built from TRBV29-1 and TRBJ1-6; D remains unclear. CDR3 length: 13 amino acids. Looked up from germline, CDR1 is SQVTM and CDR2 is ANQGSEA. V lost 3 bases, J lost 7 bases, and 10 bases lay in between. The CDR3 DNA reads TGCAGCGTTGAGGTCGGGTGGAATTCACCCCTCCACTTT. Amino acids: CSVEVGWNSPLHF. The full variable domain, in which reference TRBV29-1 and TRBJ1-6 provide the parts outside the CDR3, is SAVISQKPSRDICQRGTSLTIQCQVDSQVTMMFWYRQQPGQSLTLIATANQGSEATYESGFVIDKFPISRPNLTFSTLTVSNMSPEDSSIYLCSVEVGWNSPLHFGNGTRLTVT.

V is TRBV5-1 and J is TRBJ2-5, with D uncertain. Between the trimmed V and J ends, which lost 0 bases and 4 bases, there was a span of 7 bases. There are 13 residues in the CDR3. Germline V gives CDR1 SGHRS, CDR2 YFSETQ. The CDR3 nucleotides are TGCGCCAGCAGCTTGGCGGCTGGAGAGACCCAGTACTTC. The encoded protein is CASSLAAGETQYF.

V is TRBV18 and J is TRBJ2-7, with D unresolved. Germline V lookup: CDR1 KGHSH, CDR2 LQKENI. V lost 1 base and J 2 bases, leaving 9 bases between the germline ends. The CDR3 extends over 14 amino acids. The CDR3 nucleotides are TGTGCCAGCTCACCACGAGCAGAAACCTACGAGCAGTACTTC. Its protein is CASSPRAETYEQYF.

Only a few counts were recorded for this clone. The chain is built from TRBV5-1 and TRBJ1-6; 8 bases are shared with TRBD1. The CDR3 is 17 residues long. Germline CDR1 reads SGHRS; CDR2 reads YFSETQ. V lost 4 bases to trimming and J lost 6 bases; unmatched junction nucleotides: 12. CDR3 residues: CASSATPGTGSNSPLHF. The CDR3 nucleotides are TGCGCCAGCAGCGCCACACCCGGGACAGGATCTAATTCACCCCTCCACTTT.

The rearrangement uses TRBV25-1 and TRBJ2-5; D gene unclear. Germline V CDR1 and CDR2: MGHDK, SYGVNS. The CDR3 extends over 16 amino acids. V was clipped by 0 bases and J by 2 bases, with 13 bases between them. The chain's CDR3 is CASSEYDGLIQETQYF. The DNA of the CDR3 is TGTGCCAGCAGTGAATATGATGGGCTGATACAAGAGACCCAGTACTTC.

The J gene is TRBJ1-5, the V gene TRBV27; 9 positions agree with TRBD1. Germline V lookup: CDR1 MNHEY, CDR2 SMNVEV (reference sequence). This CDR3 spans 16 amino acids. V lost 5 bases to trimming and J lost 2 bases; unmatched junction nucleotides: 7. This CDR3 is CASSPPGQGGNQPQHF. The CDR3 DNA reads as TGTGCCAGCAGTCCTCCGGGACAGGGAGGCAATCAGCCCCAGCATTTT.

V usage is TRBV2 and J usage is TRBJ2-1, with 14 bases aligning to TRBD2. The germline V gene encodes CDR1 SNHLY and CDR2 FYNNEI. The CDR3 contains 19 residues. The V gene end was trimmed by 4 bases and the J gene end by 6 bases; junction bases not matched to a gene: 14. This CDR3 is CASSASGLAGGLTPNEQFF. CDR3 DNA sequence: TGTGCCAGCAGTGCCTCTGGACTAGCGGGGGGTCTCACCCCCAATGAGCAGTTCTTC.

The rearrangement uses TRBV7-6 and TRBJ2-3, with 11 bases identical to TRBD2. Per the germline V gene, CDR1 is SGHVS and CDR2 is FNYEAQ. CDR3 length: 15 residues. V trimming: 4 bases; J trimming: 2 bases; junction bases outside the gene matches: 2. CDR3 sequence: CASSWGLAATDTQYF. The CDR3 nucleotides are TGTGCCAGCAGCTGGGGACTAGCGGCCACAGATACGCAGTATTTT.

The chain uses TRBV6-5 and TRBJ2-7; D is ambiguous. The CDR3 spans 14 residues. The ends were cut back, 6 bases at V and 0 bases at J, with 12 bases in the middle. Germline values: CDR1 MNHEY, CDR2 SVGAGI. The CDR3 spells CASSARMGSYEQYF. The CDR3 nucleotides read TGTGCCAGCAGCGCGAGGATGGGCTCCTACGAGCAGTACTTC.

The chain is built from TRBV29-1 and TRBJ2-1, with D tentatively TRBD1 (8 bases). This CDR3 has 13 amino acids. V shed 2 bases and J shed 13 bases, with 18 bases lying between them. From germline, CDR1 is SQVTM and CDR2 ANQGSEA. The DNA for the CDR3 is TGCAGCGTTGAATGGGGCGGGGGACAGGCCCAGTTCTTC. Its translation: CSVEWGGGQAQFF.

This clone was detected a few times. The chain joins TRBV30 to TRBJ2-7, with D possibly being TRBD1 (6 bases). CDR3 length: 13 residues. Germline CDR1 GTSNPN, CDR2 SVGIG (reference sequence). Between the trimmed V and J ends, which lost 0 bases and 3 bases, there was a span of 9 bases. For the CDR3, the DNA is TGTGCCTGGAGTGTAACAGGGTTCTACGAGCAGTACTTC. The encoded protein is CAWSVTGFYEQYF.

The chain joins TRBV15 to TRBJ2-3; TRBD2 matches at 9 bases. CDR3 length: 14 residues. Trimming cost V 5 bases and J 7 bases; bases outside gene matches: 7. The germline V gene encodes CDR1 LNHNV and CDR2 YYDKDF (reference sequence). CDR3 nucleotide sequence: TGTGCCACCAGCGGCGGGGGGGCCCAGTATACGCAGTATTTT. Translating gives CATSGGGAQYTQYF.

The chain uses TRBV30 and TRBJ1-4; TRBD1 matches at 10 bases. The trim removed 7 bases at V and 4 bases at J, leaving 3 bases unmatched. CDR3 length equals 13 residues. CDR1 and CDR2 from the germline V gene are GTSNPN and SVGIG (reference sequence). The CDR3 protein is CAFGTGVNEKLFF. The CDR3 DNA follows: TGTGCCTTCGGGACAGGGGTTAATGAAAAACTGTTTTTT.

The V and J genes are TRBV5-1 and TRBJ1-1; 10 nucleotides line up with TRBD1. CDR3 length equals 15 residues. Germline V gene data show CDR1 as SGHRS and CDR2 as YFSETQ. Trimming cost V 3 bases and J 7 bases; bases outside gene matches: 9. The CDR3 here is CASSWTGTGEVEAFF. The CDR3 coding sequence is TGCGCCAGCAGCTGGACTGGGACAGGGGAGGTTGAAGCTTTCTTT. Complete variable domain (other parts from reference TRBV5-1 and TRBJ1-1): KAGVTQTPRYLIKTRGQQVTLSCSPISGHRSVSWYQQTPGQGLQFLFEYFSETQRNKGNFPGRFSGRQFSNSRSEMNVSTLELGDSALYLCASSWTGTGEVEAFFGQGTRLTVV.

This chain connects TRBV29-1 to TRBJ2-7, with TRBD2 matching 8 bases. The CDR3 contains 14 residues. Germline CDR1 is SQVTM and CDR2 is ANQGSEA. The J segment lost 5 bases and the V segment lost 1 base, leaving 7 bases of the junction unmatched. The CDR3 loop is CSVEATSGGDEQYF. The CDR3 nucleotides read TGCAGCGTTGAAGCAACTAGCGGAGGAGACGAGCAGTACTTC.